The 17 T cell receptor beta chains listed next were all sequenced from one sample in a study of cytomegalovirus exposure and HLA in healthy donors. PCR involved 60 Vbeta and 13 Jbeta primers. Repertoires were generated with immunoSEQ multiplex PCR, while TCRdb's copy carries only in-frame clones and drops some. The sample lists under 200,000 clones; approximately 79% were seen once. Sequencing used PBMCs. Receptor source: a woman in her thirties or forties in good health and CMV-seronegative.

On this clone: Other DNA sequences in this sample translate to the same CDR3. The J gene is TRBJ2-5, the V gene TRBV19, with D possibly matching TRBD2 (6 bases). The germline gives CDR1 LNHDA, CDR2 SQIVND (reference sequence). The CDR3 length is 12 residues. V dropped 7 bases and J dropped 4 bases, with 10 bases sitting between them. CDR3 protein: CASKEGGETQYF. CDR3 in DNA: TGTGCCAGTAAGGAGGGAGGAGAGACCCAGTACTTC.

The J gene is TRBJ1-3, the V gene TRBV4-2; 8 nucleotides line up with TRBD1. J gave up 2 bases and V 0 bases, and 3 bases lay outside the gene matches. The CDR3 sequence is 16 residues long. CDR1 and CDR2 (germline): LGHNA, YNFKEQ. The CDR3 loop reads CASSQEDRAPGNTIYF. For the CDR3, the DNA is TGTGCCAGCAGCCAAGAGGACAGGGCCCCTGGAAACACCATATATTTT.

The chain joins TRBV7-9 to TRBJ2-5, with D hard to call. Per the germline V gene, CDR1 is SEHNR and CDR2 is FQNEAQ (reference sequence). V was trimmed by 3 bases and J by 4 bases, leaving 12 bases between them. The length of the CDR3 is 14 residues. The CDR3 nucleotides are TGTGCCAGCAGCTTTCCGTCAGATTTAGAGACCCAGTACTTC. Translating gives CASSFPSDLETQYF.

V usage is TRBV28 and J usage is TRBJ1-2; TRBD1 agrees at 9 bases. The CDR3 is 13 residues long. From germline, CDR1 is MDHEN and CDR2 SYDVKM. The trim removed 5 bases at V and 8 bases at J, leaving 6 bases unmatched. This chain's CDR3 is CASSAGTGKGYTF. As DNA, the CDR3 is TGTGCCAGCAGTGCCGGGACAGGGAAGGGCTACACCTTC.

The chain joins TRBV7-2 to TRBJ2-4; maybe TRBD2 (6 bases). Trimming stripped 8 bases from V and 3 bases from J, with 14 bases between. CDR1 is SGHTA, CDR2 FQGNSA, per germline. This CDR3 comprises 14 residues. The CDR3 region is CASGTAGLKNIQYF. As DNA, the CDR3 is TGTGCCAGCGGAACGGCGGGACTCAAAAACATTCAGTACTTC.

The chain is built from TRBV4-3 and TRBJ2-3; no reliable D call. The CDR3 has 15 amino acids. Germline lookup yields CDR1 LGHNA and CDR2 YSLEER. V was pared by 0 bases and J by 0 bases, with 7 bases between. The CDR3 coding sequence is TGCGCCAGCAGCCAAGATCTTCCTAGCACAGATACGCAGTATTTT. Amino acids: CASSQDLPSTDTQYF.

This chain connects TRBV2 to TRBJ2-3; TRBD2 aligns across 8 bases. The V segment lost 2 bases and the J segment 5 bases; nucleotides outside the gene matches: 9. This CDR3 contains 16 residues. Germline V gene lookup returns CDR1 SNHLY and CDR2 FYNNEI. For the CDR3, the DNA is TGTGCCAGCAGTGAATTAGGCGGACTAGCTGGAGATACGCAGTATTTT. Translation gives CASSELGGLAGDTQYF.

This clone was counted a few times. This chain joins TRBV5-1 and TRBJ2-2, with a weak D call TRBD1 (5 bases). V was trimmed by 4 bases and J by 7 bases, leaving 8 bases between them. The CDR3 is 12 amino acids. Germline CDR1 reads SGHRS; CDR2 reads YFSETQ. CDR3 DNA sequence: TGCGCCAGCAGCCCAGGGCACGGGGAGCTGTTTTTT. Translation gives CASSPGHGELFF.

The V gene is TRBV14, the J gene TRBJ2-1; 12 bases fit TRBD1. Germline V lookup: CDR1 SGHDN, CDR2 FVKESK. This CDR3 contains 15 residues. J was trimmed by 8 bases and V by 4 bases; bases with no gene match: 6. CDR3 nucleotide sequence: TGTGCCAGCAGCCGCGGGACAGGGGGCCTGGATGAGCAGTTCTTC. It yields the protein CASSRGTGGLDEQFF.

V and J are TRBV4-3 and TRBJ2-3; 7 bases fit TRBD2. The CDR3 is made up of 17 amino acids. J lost 2 bases, V lost 1 base, and 9 bases had no gene match. Germline-derived CDR1 and CDR2 are LGHNA and YSLEER. CDR3 coding DNA: TGCGCCAGCAGCCAAGTAGCTAGCGGAGGAATCACAGATACGCAGTATTTT. This encodes CASSQVASGGITDTQYF.

This clone was counted only a few times. The chain has TRBV5-1 and TRBJ1-1, with a possible D match to TRBD1 (6 bases). Germline loops: CDR1 SGHRS, CDR2 YFSETQ. V was pared by 2 bases and J by 2 bases, with 13 bases between. This CDR3 is 15 amino acids long. The CDR3: CASSFQGTTNTEAFF. The CDR3, as DNA: TGCGCCAGCAGCTTCCAGGGGACGACTAACACTGAAGCTTTCTTT.

A single count supports this clone. V usage is TRBV2 and J usage is TRBJ2-1, with D maybe TRBD2 (6 bases). V lost 7 bases and J 10 bases, leaving 8 bases between the germline ends. Germline-derived CDR1 and CDR2 are SNHLY and FYNNEI. CDR3 length: 10 residues. The CDR3 DNA sequence: TGTGCCAGCATTGCGGGGGAGCAGTTCTTC. It codes for CASIAGEQFF.

The rearrangement joins TRBV6-5 to TRBJ1-1, with 7 bases matching TRBD1. This CDR3 contains 13 residues. Unmatched junction bases numbered 11, after V lost 6 bases and J lost 10 bases. The germline V gene encodes CDR1 MNHEY and CDR2 SVGAGI. The CDR3 reads CASRTEGARVAFF. CDR3 DNA: TGTGCCAGCAGGACTGAGGGGGCTCGGGTAGCTTTCTTT.

The V call is TRBV9, the J call TRBJ2-1, with a possible D match to TRBD2 (6 bases). Trimming pared 0 bases from V and 4 bases from J, leaving 11 bases between. The CDR3 sequence is 15 residues long. Germline V gives CDR1 SGDLS, CDR2 YYNGEE. In nucleotides, the CDR3 is TGTGCCAGCAGCGTAGGGGCTAGCGAGTACAATGAGCAGTTCTTC. Protein: CASSVGASEYNEQFF.

This clone was detected only once. The chain couples TRBV19 to TRBJ1-1, with D perhaps TRBD1 (6 bases). V lost 3 bases and J 5 bases, leaving 10 bases between the germline ends. CDR3 length: 13 amino acids. CDR1 and CDR2 (germline): LNHDA, SQIVND (reference sequence). In nucleotides, the CDR3 is TGTGCCAGTAGTATCCTGGGGGCGACTGAAGCTTTCTTT. Its translation is CASSILGATEAFF.

Only a few counts were recorded for this clone. The chain combines TRBV4-1 with TRBJ1-3; 10 bases are shared with TRBD1. Germline CDR1 is MGHRA and CDR2 is YSYEKL. V shed 0 bases and J 7 bases; nucleotides not matched to a gene: 3. The CDR3 spans 15 residues. The CDR3 is CASSQETGGWNTIYF. CDR3 in DNA: TGCGCCAGCAGCCAAGAGACAGGGGGCTGGAACACCATATATTTT.

This rearrangement joins TRBV14 to TRBJ1-6; 7 nucleotides agree with TRBD1. V dropped 1 base and J dropped 7; count of bases not matched to a gene: 7. The CDR3 runs 16 residues. Germline lookup yields CDR1 SGHDN and CDR2 FVKESK. The CDR3 region is CASSQAQGLSNSPLHF. CDR3 coding DNA: TGTGCCAGCAGCCAAGCACAGGGGCTCTCCAATTCACCCCTCCACTTT.